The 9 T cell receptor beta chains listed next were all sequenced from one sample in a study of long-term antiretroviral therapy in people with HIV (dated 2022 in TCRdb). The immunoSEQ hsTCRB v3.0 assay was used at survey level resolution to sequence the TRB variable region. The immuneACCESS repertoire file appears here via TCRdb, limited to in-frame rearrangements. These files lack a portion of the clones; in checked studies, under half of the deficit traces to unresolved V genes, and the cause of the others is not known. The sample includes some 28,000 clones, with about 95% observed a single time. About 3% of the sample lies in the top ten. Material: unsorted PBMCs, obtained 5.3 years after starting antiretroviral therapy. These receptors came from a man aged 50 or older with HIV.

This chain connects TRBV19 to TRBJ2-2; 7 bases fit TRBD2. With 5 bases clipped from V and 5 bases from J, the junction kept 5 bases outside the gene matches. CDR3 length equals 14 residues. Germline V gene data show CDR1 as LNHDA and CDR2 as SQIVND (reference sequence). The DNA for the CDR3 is TGTGCCAGTAGTTCGGGGGAGGGTACCGGGGAGCTGTTTTTT. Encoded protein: CASSSGEGTGELFF.

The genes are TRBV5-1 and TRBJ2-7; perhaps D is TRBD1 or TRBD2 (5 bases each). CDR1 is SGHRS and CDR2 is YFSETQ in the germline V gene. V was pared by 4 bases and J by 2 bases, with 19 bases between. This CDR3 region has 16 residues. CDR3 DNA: TGCGCCAGCAGCGACGGGGCGGCGAGGGCACCCTACGAGCAGTACTTC. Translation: CASSDGAARAPYEQYF.

Here the CDR3 DNA reads TGTGCCACCCTCTCCGGGACAGTGGGCACAGATACGCAGTATTTT. This sequence encodes CATLSGTVGTDTQYF. The J gene is TRBJ2-3, the V gene TRBV6-1, with 7 bases matching TRBD1. The germline CDR1 and CDR2 sequences are MNHNS and SASEGT. With V trimmed by 10 bases and J by 1 base, 11 bases remained unmatched. The CDR3 has 15 amino acids.

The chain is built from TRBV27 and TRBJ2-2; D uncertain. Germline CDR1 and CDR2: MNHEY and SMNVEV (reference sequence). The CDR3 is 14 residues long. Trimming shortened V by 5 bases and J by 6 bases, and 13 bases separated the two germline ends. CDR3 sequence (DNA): TGTGCCAGCAGTCATCCACTCCGTGCCGGGGAGCTGTTTTTT. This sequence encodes CASSHPLRAGELFF.

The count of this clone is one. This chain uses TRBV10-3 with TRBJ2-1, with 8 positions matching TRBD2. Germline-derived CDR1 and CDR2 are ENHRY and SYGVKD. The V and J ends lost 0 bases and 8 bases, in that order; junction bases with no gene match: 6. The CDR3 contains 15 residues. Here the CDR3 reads CAISESNGGVDEQFF. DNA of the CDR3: TGTGCCATCAGTGAGTCTAACGGGGGGGTAGATGAGCAGTTCTTC.

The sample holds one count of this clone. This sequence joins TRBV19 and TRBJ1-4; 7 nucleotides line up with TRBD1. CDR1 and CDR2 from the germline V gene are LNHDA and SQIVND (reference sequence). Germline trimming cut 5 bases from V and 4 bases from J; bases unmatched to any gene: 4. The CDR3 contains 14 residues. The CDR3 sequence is CASSRGQNNEKLFF. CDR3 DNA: TGTGCCAGTAGTCGGGGACAGAATAATGAAAAACTGTTTTTT.

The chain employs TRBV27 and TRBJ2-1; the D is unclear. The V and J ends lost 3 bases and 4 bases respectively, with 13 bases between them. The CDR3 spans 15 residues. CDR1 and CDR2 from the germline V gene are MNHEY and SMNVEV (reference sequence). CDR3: CASSLGQATYNEQFF. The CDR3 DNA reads TGTGCCAGCAGTTTGGGCCAGGCAACTTACAATGAGCAGTTCTTC.

The DNA for the CDR3 is TGTGCCTGGACCCCTCGCCGGGACAGGGGGCGCCGGACAGATACGCAGTATTTT. Encoded protein: CAWTPRRDRGRRTDTQYF. This rearrangement joins TRBV30 to TRBJ2-3, with 12 bases matching TRBD1. CDR3 length equals 18 residues. Germline V gene data show CDR1 as GTSNPN and CDR2 as SVGIG (reference sequence). The junction had 14 bases not matched to a gene; V was cut back by 4 bases and J by 3 bases.

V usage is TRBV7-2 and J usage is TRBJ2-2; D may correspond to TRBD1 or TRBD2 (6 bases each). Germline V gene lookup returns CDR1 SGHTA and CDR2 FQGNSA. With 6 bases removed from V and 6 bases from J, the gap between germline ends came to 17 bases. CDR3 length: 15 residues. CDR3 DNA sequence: TGTGCCAGCAGTCCAGTAGGGGGGTGGGCCGGGGAGCTGTTTTTT. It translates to CASSPVGGWAGELFF.